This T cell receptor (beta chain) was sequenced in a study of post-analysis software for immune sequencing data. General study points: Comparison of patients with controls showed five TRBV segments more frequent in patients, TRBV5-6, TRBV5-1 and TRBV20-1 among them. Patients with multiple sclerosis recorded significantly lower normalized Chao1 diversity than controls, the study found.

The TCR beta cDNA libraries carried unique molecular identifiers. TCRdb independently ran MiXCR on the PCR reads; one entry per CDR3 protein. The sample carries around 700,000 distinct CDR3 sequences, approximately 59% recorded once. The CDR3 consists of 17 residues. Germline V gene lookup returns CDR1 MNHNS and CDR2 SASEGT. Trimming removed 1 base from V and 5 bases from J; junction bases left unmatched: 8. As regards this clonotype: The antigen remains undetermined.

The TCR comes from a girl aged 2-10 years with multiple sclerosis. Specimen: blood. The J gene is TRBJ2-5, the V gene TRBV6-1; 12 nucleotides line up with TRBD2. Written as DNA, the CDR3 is TGTGCCAGCAGTGAAGGGGCTAGCGGGGGGGCCCTGGAGACCCAGTACTTC. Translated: CASSEGASGGALETQYF.